The present entry profiles one TCR beta chain with its context. The antigen is not known. These data originate in a study of neurological immune-mediated disorders. General observations from the study: None of the CDR3 amino acid sequences found in expanded clones was shared across subjects. This suggests that the TCR-beta repertoires were private in all groups.

Germline lookup yields CDR1 DFQATT and CDR2 SNEGSKA (reference sequence). V shed 2 bases and J shed 9 bases, with 20 bases lying between them. The CDR3 is 14 amino acids. One entry per CDR3 protein, called by TCRdb with MiXCR from the 5' RACE reads. The sample gives around 60,000 distinct CDR3 sequences, approximately 3.6% of which show up once; approximately 7.1% is in the top ten. The sample was PBMCs. The sequence was obtained from a woman aged 55-70 years with multiple sclerosis. J is TRBJ2-7 and V is TRBV20-1; perhaps TRBD1 as D (5 bases). The CDR3 DNA is TGCAGTGCTAGATTTGCAGGGCCCGGATTAGCGCAGTACTTC. It is translated as CSARFAGPGLAQYF.